This TCR beta chain was captured by sequencing in a study of a mutant IDH1 vaccine in newly diagnosed glioma. Study overall: Vaccines were begun 4-6 weeks after radiotherapy alone, or with temozolomide cycles. Patients were pretreated with radiotherapy, temozolomide, or both, mostly both.

Trimming stripped 6 bases from V and 5 bases from J, with 13 bases between. From germline, CDR1 is SNHLY and CDR2 FYNNEI. CDR3 length: 13 residues. Clones were read by immunoSEQ multiplex PCR, and TCRdb kept only the in-frame ones, dropping some. The sample holds approximately 81,000 clones; approximately 85% are singletons and the top ten take 2% to 2.5%. Regarding this clone: No antigen is known for it.

Study conclusions and caveats: No link was apparently found between pseudoprogression and changes in top peripheral T cell clonotypes.

As to time point: week 23, last vaccination. Mutant IDH1 20-mer peptide, at 300 ug, made up each vaccine dose, with topical imiquimod. The clonotype was recovered from a man aged 25-40 years with glioma. Some clones in this sample may be carry-over from other donors' samples. This chain joins TRBV2 and TRBJ2-5; no definite D call. The sample in question was PBMCs, obtained from a glioma patient whose treatment included an IDH1 peptide vaccine. In DNA form, the CDR3 reads TGTGCCAGCAGCCCCGATTACACGGAGACCCAGTACTTC. This sequence encodes CASSPDYTETQYF.